The rows below give T cell receptor beta chains drawn from one sample of a study of T cells expressing NK-cell markers. TCRdb re-called the 5' RACE reads and shows each CDR3 protein once, DNA omitted. Its table records about 260,000 distinct CDR3 sequences. Sequencing was done on a sample of blood T cells: a sorted CD56 or NKG2C T cell subset, CD4+ or CD8+ T cells, or bulk PBMC T cells (not recorded which). These receptors were obtained from a woman between 18 and 75 years old in good health. The CDR3 runs from the conserved cysteine through the conserved F or W.

V gene	J gene	CDR3 protein
TRBV9	TRBJ1-3	CASSPRISPESPSGNTIYF
TRBV4-3	TRBJ2-5	CASSQDPREETQYF
TRBV29-1	TRBJ2-5	CSVEDNGGRFWETQYF
TRBV5-1	TRBJ2-1	CASTQSTRQESYNEQFF
TRBV29-1	TRBJ2-3	CSVEGGAGSTDTQYF
TRBV6-2/TRBV6-3	TRBJ1-1	CASSYPPDREF
TRBV7-3	TRBJ2-1	CASSLGGVNEQFF
TRBV7-2	TRBJ2-1	CASSPTMLAGSDDEQFF
TRBV9	TRBJ1-4	CASSVGTLNEKLFF
TRBV5-1	TRBJ2-5	CASSTGLAGGGETQYF
TRBV2	TRBJ1-4	CASSEEGLDEKLFF